The 2 T cell receptor beta chains given below trace back to one sample, sequenced in a study of Ad26.COV2.S vaccination and SARS-CoV-2 variants. Treatment defined: around 19 received Ad26.COV2.S at low or high dose, single or two shots; roughly five received placebo; per-sample allocation not given. Collection of samples fell on day 63 after the first vaccine or placebo injection. Sequencing was performed with immunoSEQ multiplex PCR; in TCRdb, only in-frame clones are kept and a portion is missing. This table holds about 400,000 clones, about nine tenths found once. Material: peripheral blood, obtained in a trial of Ad26.COV2.S vaccine versus placebo. The receptors shown here come from a person between 18 and 65 years old who received the Ad26.COV2.S COVID-19 vaccine or a placebo.

This chain links TRBV29-1 with TRBJ2-5, with D maybe TRBD2 (5 bases). V was shortened by 4 bases and J by 5 bases, with 17 bases between the two germline ends. There are 14 residues in the CDR3. Germline CDR1 reads SQVTM; CDR2 reads ANQGSEA. CDR3: CSVVPAGPGETQYF. CDR3 coding DNA: TGCAGCGTTGTCCCTGCGGGTCCCGGGGAGACCCAGTACTTC.

This clone has more than one count but fewer than ten. The V gene is TRBV4-3, the J gene TRBJ1-5; the D gene is possibly TRBD1 (6 bases). The CDR3 has 15 amino acids. CDR1 and CDR2 from the germline V gene are LGHNA and YSLEER. V lost 4 bases and J 3 bases, leaving 13 bases between the germline ends. The CDR3 spells CASSLTTGNNQPQHF. The CDR3 region has the DNA TGCGCCAGCAGCCTAACCACAGGGAACAATCAGCCCCAGCATTTT.